Listed here is a single TCR beta chain. This entry is derived from a study of healthy donors' naive CD4 and CD8 T cells. A linear amplification protocol produced the TCR libraries from about 0.45 ug of total RNA. TCRdb re-derived calls from the reads in MiXCR, one entry per CDR3 protein. The table lists about 180,000 distinct CDR3 sequences, about four fifths of them singletons. CDR3 size: 12 residues. CDR1 SQVTM and CDR2 ANQGSEA come from the germline V gene. The V end lost 7 bases, the J end lost 2 bases, and 11 bases lay between the germline ends. This chain uses TRBV29-1 with TRBJ1-2, with D maybe TRBD1 (5 bases). Sequencing was performed on naive CD4+ and CD8+ T cells sorted from blood, pooled from several donors. This clonotype was sampled from a pool of human donors in good health; the sample pools cells from several healthy donors. CDR3 sequence (DNA): TGCAGCGGGGACGACGGGAACTATGGCTACACCTTC. This encodes CSGDDGNYGYTF.